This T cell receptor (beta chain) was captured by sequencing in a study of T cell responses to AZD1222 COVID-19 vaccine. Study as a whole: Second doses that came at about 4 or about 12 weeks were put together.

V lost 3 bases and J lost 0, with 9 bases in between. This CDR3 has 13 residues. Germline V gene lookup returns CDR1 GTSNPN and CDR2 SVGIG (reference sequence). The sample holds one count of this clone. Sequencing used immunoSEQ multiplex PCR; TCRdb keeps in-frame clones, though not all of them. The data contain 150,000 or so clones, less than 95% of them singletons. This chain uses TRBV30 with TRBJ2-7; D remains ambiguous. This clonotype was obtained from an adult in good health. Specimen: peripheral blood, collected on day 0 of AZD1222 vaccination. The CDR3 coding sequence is TGTGCCTGGAGACAGTCGAGCTCCTACGAGCAGTACTTC. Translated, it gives CAWRQSSSYEQYF.